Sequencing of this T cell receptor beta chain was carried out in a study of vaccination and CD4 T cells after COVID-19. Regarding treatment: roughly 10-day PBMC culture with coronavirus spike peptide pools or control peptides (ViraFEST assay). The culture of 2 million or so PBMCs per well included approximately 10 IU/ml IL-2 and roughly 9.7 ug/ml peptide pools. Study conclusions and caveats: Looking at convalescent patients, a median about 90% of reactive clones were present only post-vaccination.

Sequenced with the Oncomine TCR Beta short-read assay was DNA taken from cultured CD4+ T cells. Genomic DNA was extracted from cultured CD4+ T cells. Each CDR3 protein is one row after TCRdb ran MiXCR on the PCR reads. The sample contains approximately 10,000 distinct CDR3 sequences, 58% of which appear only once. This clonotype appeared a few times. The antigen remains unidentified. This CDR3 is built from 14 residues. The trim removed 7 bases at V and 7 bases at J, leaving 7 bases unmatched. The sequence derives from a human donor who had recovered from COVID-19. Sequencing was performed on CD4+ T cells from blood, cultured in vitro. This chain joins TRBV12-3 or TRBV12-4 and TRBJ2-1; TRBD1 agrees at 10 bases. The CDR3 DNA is TGTGCCAGCAAGGGACAGGGGCGTTTGAATGAGCAGTTCTTC. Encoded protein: CASKGQGRLNEQFF.